Below, one TCR beta chain is given with its context. What it binds is unknown. This specimen belongs to a study of cytomegalovirus exposure and HLA in healthy donors. General study points: The authors confirmed in vitro that three CMV-associated chains were specific for CMV antigens.

Deletions cut 3 bases from V and 2 bases from J, with 15 bases between. Germline V gene data show CDR1 as SGDLS and CDR2 as YYNGEE. The CDR3 has 15 residues. Clones were sequenced by immunoSEQ multiplex PCR, and TCRdb holds only the in-frame ones, with some missing. The table has roughly 260,000 clones, more than 75% seen once. The chain is built from TRBV9 and TRBJ2-7; possible D gene TRBD2, 7 bases. The source material was PBMCs. The TCR sequence derives from a young man in good health and CMV-seronegative. The DNA of the CDR3 is TGTGCCAGCAGCGGTGGGGGGGGCGCACCCTACGAGCAGTACTTC. Amino acid sequence: CASSGGGGAPYEQYF. The full variable domain, with the rest looked up from reference TRBV9 and TRBJ2-7, is DSGVTQTPKHLITATGQRVTLRCSPRSGDLSVYWYQQSLDQGLQFLIQYYNGEERAKGNILERFSAQQFPDLHSELNLSSLELGDSALYFCASSGGGGAPYEQYFGPGTRLTVT.